This TCR beta chain was recorded in a study of cytomegalovirus exposure and HLA in healthy donors. Of note for this clone: Its specificity is not known.

The V end was cut by 7 bases, the J end by 1 base, with 13 bases between. CDR3 length equals 14 residues. The germline CDR1 and CDR2 sequences are SNHLY and FYNNEI. In the PCR, 60 Vbeta and 13 Jbeta primers were used. Generated by immunoSEQ multiplex PCR, the TCRdb table keeps only in-frame clones and is missing some. The sample consists of some 150,000 clones, approximately 81% of them appearing once. Study-wide results and limits: As a later analysis revealed, the rate of TCR association differed by HLA locus, with DRB1 most and HLA-C fewest. Earlier results showed most TCR beta V segments being productive about 87% or about 30% of the time. There were some V segments, including TRBV6-2 and TRBV6-3, excluded as indistinguishable.

Sample: PBMCs. The chain joins TRBV2 to TRBJ1-1; D is possibly TRBD1 (6 bases). The receptor's source is a woman aged 25 to 39 in good health and CMV-seropositive. The CDR3 spells CASTTGKGNTEAFF. In DNA, the CDR3 is TGTGCCAGCACCACAGGGAAGGGGAACACTGAAGCTTTCTTT.